Each of the 17 T cell receptor beta chains below was sequenced from the same sample in a study of blood T cells in healthy people across ages. A J-beta primer mix and a sample-barcoded 5' primer were used in a second PCR of about 7 to 12 cycles. MiXCR, run by TCRdb on the 5' RACE reads, gives a single entry per CDR3 protein. The sample includes about 680,000 distinct CDR3 sequences, over 45% seen only once; the top ten take 30% to 35%. Sequenced sample: blood. The origin of the receptors is a woman aged 60-75 years in good health.

This chain joins TRBV6-5 and TRBJ1-1; 9 bases agree with TRBD1. The CDR3 loop spans 16 amino acids. Germline CDR1 MNHEY, CDR2 SVGAGI. Trimming cost V 4 bases and J 0 bases; bases outside gene matches: 6. Here the CDR3 reads CASSWDRESMNTEAFF. Written as DNA, the CDR3 is TGTGCCAGCAGTTGGGACAGGGAATCCATGAACACTGAAGCTTTCTTT.

This clonotype occurred many times. The V gene is TRBV10-3, the J gene TRBJ2-3, with 12 bases identical to TRBD2. V lost 0 bases and J lost 0; bases outside the gene matches: 4. The CDR3 extends over 18 amino acids. Germline CDR1 ENHRY, CDR2 SYGVKD. CDR3 protein: CAISESLAGGRSTDTQYF. DNA for the CDR3: TGTGCCATCAGTGAGTCCCTAGCGGGAGGGCGTAGCACAGATACGCAGTATTTT.

This clonotype was detected once. V gene TRBV7-9 combines with J gene TRBJ2-4; D unclear. The end of the DNA fits TRBJ2-5 better, so the J call may be wrong. Germline V gene sequence: CDR1 SEHNR, CDR2 FQNEAQ (reference sequence). This CDR3 comprises 14 residues. This CDR3 is CASSPDRMGETQYF. CDR3 in DNA: TGTGCCAGCAGCCCCGACCGGATGGGAGAGACCCAGTACTTC.

CDR3 sequence reads: CAISETRAGADTQYF. DNA for the CDR3: TGTGCCATCAGTGAGACCCGAGCGGGAGCAGATACGCAGTATTTT. The genes are TRBV10-3 and TRBJ2-3, with 8 bases identical to TRBD2. Germline assignment: CDR1 ENHRY and CDR2 SYGVKD. This CDR3 comprises 15 residues. The V segment lost 2 bases and the J segment 4 bases; nucleotides outside the gene matches: 5.

This clonotype occurred a few times. The V call is TRBV30, the J call TRBJ2-7, with D possibly TRBD1 on 6 matching bases. Germline CDR1 and CDR2: GTSNPN and SVGIG (reference sequence). The CDR3 spans 12 residues. Trimming took off 2 bases at V and 8 bases at J, with 13 bases between the two ends. DNA of the CDR3: TGTGCCTGGAGTCCTCAACAGGGAAAGCAGTACTTC. This codes for CAWSPQQGKQYF. Full variable domain (remainder filled in from reference TRBV30 and TRBJ2-7): SQTIHQWPATLVQPVGSPLSLECTVEGTSNPNLYWYRQAAGRGLQLLFYSVGIGQISSEVPQNLSASRPQDRQFILSSKKLLLSDSGFYLCAWSPQQGKQYFGPGTRLTVT.

The table lists this clonotype with many counts. V usage is TRBV7-8 and J usage is TRBJ2-7, with D hard to call. Trimming cost V 3 bases and J 0 bases, with 9 bases left between them. The V gene's germline CDR1 is SGHVS and CDR2 FQNEAQ. The CDR3 runs to 14 residues. CDR3 residues: CASSLFGVSYEQYF. The DNA for the CDR3 is TGTGCCAGCAGCTTGTTTGGGGTCTCCTACGAGCAGTACTTC.

This clonotype came up many times. The J gene is TRBJ2-1, the V gene TRBV4-3; tentatively, D is TRBD1 or TRBD2 (5 bases each). V was shortened by 1 base and J by 2 bases, with 12 bases between the two germline ends. Germline CDR1 LGHNA, CDR2 YSLEER. The CDR3 length is 16 residues. This CDR3 is CASSQGWDGAYNEQFF. In DNA form, the CDR3 reads TGCGCCAGCAGCCAAGGGTGGGACGGGGCCTACAATGAGCAGTTCTTC.

V is TRBV5-1 and J is TRBJ2-5, with D unclear. This CDR3 is 14 amino acids long. CDR1 and CDR2 (germline): SGHRS, YFSETQ. V shed 4 bases and J shed 11 bases, with 21 bases lying between them. In nucleotides, the CDR3 is TGCGCCAGCAGCAACGTGGGGTCGGGCAATGAGCAGTACTTC. Protein: CASSNVGSGNEQYF.

The chain joins TRBV12-3 or TRBV12-4 to TRBJ2-1, with D maybe TRBD2 (5 bases). The CDR3 totals 11 residues. V dropped 3 bases and J dropped 10 bases, with 7 bases sitting between them. This CDR3 is CASSFSAEQFF. The CDR3 DNA reads as TGTGCCAGCAGTTTTAGCGCCGAGCAGTTCTTC.

In this sample, this clonotype turned up many times. This sequence joins TRBV6-2 or TRBV6-3 and TRBJ2-1; 7 bases map to TRBD1. The germline gives CDR1 MNHEY, CDR2 SVGEGT. The CDR3 extends over 14 amino acids. V lost 6 bases to trimming and J lost 5 bases; unmatched junction nucleotides: 7. In DNA form, the CDR3 reads TGTGCCAGCAGCCGGGGACAGTACAACAATGAGCAGTTCTTC. Translated: CASSRGQYNNEQFF.

In DNA, the CDR3 is TGCGCCAGCGGCGCCGGGACAGGGACTTTCTTCTATGGCTACACCTTC. Protein sequence: CASGAGTGTFFYGYTF. The rearrangement uses TRBV5-1 and TRBJ1-2; 9 bases agree with TRBD1. The CDR3 length is 16 residues. V was clipped by 7 bases and J by 4 bases; unmatched bases: 14. The V gene's germline CDR1 is SGHRS and CDR2 YFSETQ.

This clonotype was seen more than once but under ten times. This chain connects TRBV27 to TRBJ1-2; TRBD1 matches at 8 bases. From germline, CDR1 is MNHEY and CDR2 SMNVEV (reference sequence). V dropped 1 base and J dropped 6; count of bases not matched to a gene: 7. The CDR3 is made up of 15 amino acids. The CDR3 reads CASSLWGQGADGYTF. CDR3 bases: TGTGCCAGCAGTTTATGGGGTCAGGGGGCAGATGGCTACACCTTC.

J is TRBJ1-4 and V is TRBV6-5; D ambiguous. This CDR3 has 13 amino acids. Germline V CDR1 and CDR2: MNHEY, SVGAGI. Trimming removed 0 bases from V and 5 bases from J, with 4 bases in between. The CDR3: CASSYSRNEKLFF. CDR3 nucleotides: TGTGCCAGCAGTTACTCGCGGAATGAAAAACTGTTTTTT.

This chain connects TRBV9 to TRBJ2-7; D is unclear. V was cut by 2 bases and J by 7 bases, with 16 bases left in between. This CDR3 comprises 14 residues. Germline CDR1 reads SGDLS; CDR2 reads YYNGEE. CDR3 loop: CASSVSMAGGEQYF. The DNA of the CDR3 is TGTGCCAGCAGCGTTTCCATGGCAGGTGGGGAGCAGTACTTC.

The rearrangement joins TRBV11-2 to TRBJ2-5; D possibly corresponds to TRBD1 (6 bases). The CDR3 is 14 residues long. Trimming stripped 7 bases from V and 11 bases from J, with 23 bases between. CDR1 is SGHAT, CDR2 FQNNGV, per germline. The CDR3 nucleotides read TGTGCCAGCACTAAGAGAGGGGACATTGGAGAGCAGTACTTC. Encoded protein: CASTKRGDIGEQYF.

This clonotype was seen a few times. This chain uses TRBV7-2 with TRBJ2-7, with 9 nucleotides matching TRBD2. CDR3 length equals 15 residues. Germline V lookup: CDR1 SGHTA, CDR2 FQGNSA. J gave up 3 bases and V 3 bases, and 6 bases lay outside the gene matches. The CDR3 DNA sequence: TGTGCCAGCAGCTTTCCTGGCGGGAGGGACTACGAGCAGTACTTC. Translation: CASSFPGGRDYEQYF.

Concerning this clonotype: The junction does not match germline at one end; this may be a read error. The chain links TRBV9 to TRBJ2-3; the D gene is possibly TRBD2 (6 bases). Germline V gene lookup returns CDR1 SGDLS and CDR2 YYNGEE. The CDR3 length is 16 residues. CDR3 nucleotides: TGTGCCAGCAGCGTATCGGGAGTATGGAACACAGCTACGCAGTATTTT. Its protein product is CASSVSGVWNTATQYF.